This T cell receptor beta chain was retrieved from a study of blood T cell repertoires in COVID-19. Study-wide context: The United States, Italy and Spain were the sources of the acute and convalescent COVID-19 samples. Sources were T cells, B-cell-depleted T cells, or PBMCs; the material itself was cDNA or gDNA.

This CDR3 is 15 amino acids long. From germline, CDR1 is SGHRS and CDR2 YFSETQ. Trimming shortened V by 2 bases and J by 0 bases, and 9 bases separated the two germline ends. In the study's own analysis: Amplification from reference gene primers served as the basis for estimated nucleated cell counts. The method was immunoSEQ multiplex PCR; TCRdb's version includes in-frame clones alone and lacks a portion of them. That table furnishes V, J and clone size, whereas the DNA furnished D and trimming. The table records around 150,000 clones, more than 60% of them present only once. The receptor was isolated from a man aged 60 to 75 with acute or convalescent COVID-19. Sequencing was performed on peripheral blood. The chain employs TRBV5-1 and TRBJ1-3; a weak D match, TRBD1 (6 bases). This CDR3 is CASSLSGDSGNTIYF. CDR3 coding DNA: TGCGCCAGCAGCTTATCAGGGGACTCTGGAAACACCATATATTTT.